Listed below are T cell receptor beta chains from one sample, sequenced in a study of HIV-infected children after antiretroviral therapy interruption. MiXCR was run by TCRdb on the 3' RACE reads, yielding one entry per CDR3 protein. The data show 90,000 or so distinct CDR3 sequences, roughly 6.7% seen once. Sequencing used CD45RA+ CD4+ T cells from PBMCs, pooled from several time points, obtained from a donor given antiretroviral therapy, either interrupted or continuous. All receptors derive from a pool of human donors with HIV. Each CDR3 is given without its conserved first and last residue.

V: TRBV30; J: TRBJ1-5; CDR3: AWRADRNQPQH
V: TRBV2; J: TRBJ2-3; CDR3: ASIGEFTDTQY
V: TRBV5-5; J: TRBJ1-1; CDR3: ASSLGGTATLNTEAF
V: TRBV5-1; J: TRBJ1-1; CDR3: ASSPGERVAF
V: TRBV5-1; J: TRBJ2-1; CDR3: ASSLLGTVNEQF
V: TRBV29-1; J: TRBJ2-3; CDR3: STRTSKDTQY
V: TRBV29-1; J: TRBJ2-7; CDR3: SVSGGRYEQY
V: TRBV12-3/TRBV12-4; J: TRBJ1-4; CDR3: ASSLNWADVDLVKLF
V: TRBV12-3/TRBV12-4; J: TRBJ2-1; CDR3: ASRLSLARSYNEQF
V: TRBV6-5; J: TRBJ2-3; CDR3: ASGFERTDTQY
V: TRBV20-1; J: TRBJ1-1; CDR3: SAREGGGNTEAF
V: TRBV18; J: TRBJ2-2; CDR3: ASSPRIRVAGGTGELF
V: TRBV13; J: TRBJ1-1; CDR3: ASSLDRSGSEAF
V: TRBV6-2/TRBV6-3; J: TRBJ2-3; CDR3: ASRTSHGDTQY
V: TRBV11-2; J: TRBJ1-1; CDR3: ASSLGPGMNTEAF
V: TRBV7-7; J: TRBJ2-1; CDR3: ASSLGHDNEQF
V: TRBV5-1; J: TRBJ1-4; CDR3: ASSWRDRGEKLF